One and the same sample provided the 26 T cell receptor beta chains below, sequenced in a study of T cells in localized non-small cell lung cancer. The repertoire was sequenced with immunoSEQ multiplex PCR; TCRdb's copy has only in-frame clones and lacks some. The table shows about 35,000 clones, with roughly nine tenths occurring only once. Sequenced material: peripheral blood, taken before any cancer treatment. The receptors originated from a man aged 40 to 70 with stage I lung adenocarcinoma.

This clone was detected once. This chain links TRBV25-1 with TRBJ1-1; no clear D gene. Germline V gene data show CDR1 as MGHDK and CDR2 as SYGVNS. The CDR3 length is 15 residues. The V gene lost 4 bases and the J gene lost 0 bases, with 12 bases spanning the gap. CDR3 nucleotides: TGTGCCAGCAGTGGGCGCAGCCACGTGAACACTGAAGCTTTCTTT. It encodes CASSGRSHVNTEAFF.

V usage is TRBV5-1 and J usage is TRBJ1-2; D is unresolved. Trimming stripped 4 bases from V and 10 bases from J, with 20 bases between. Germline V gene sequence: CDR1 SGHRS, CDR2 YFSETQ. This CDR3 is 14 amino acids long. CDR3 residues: CASSPIPGNIDYTF. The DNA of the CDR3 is TGCGCCAGCAGCCCGATCCCGGGGAACATCGACTACACCTTC.

CDR3 in amino acids: CASSEGQTSEAFF. As DNA, the CDR3 is TGTGCCAGCAGTGAGGGGCAGACATCTGAAGCTTTCTTT. The chain has TRBV6-4 and TRBJ1-1, with D possibly TRBD1 on 5 matching bases. Germline CDR1 MRHNA, CDR2 SNTAGT. This CDR3 comprises 13 residues. Trimming left V 3 bases short and J 6 bases short, with 11 bases between.

CDR3 nucleotide sequence: TGTGCCACGGAGGACAGGAGCATCAATCAGCCCCAGCATTTT. This translates into CATEDRSINQPQHF. The V call is TRBV19, the J call TRBJ1-5; 7 bases are shared with TRBD1. Germline CDR1 reads LNHDA; CDR2 reads SQIVND (reference sequence). V lost 10 bases, J lost 3 bases, and 9 bases stayed unmatched. This CDR3 comprises 14 residues.

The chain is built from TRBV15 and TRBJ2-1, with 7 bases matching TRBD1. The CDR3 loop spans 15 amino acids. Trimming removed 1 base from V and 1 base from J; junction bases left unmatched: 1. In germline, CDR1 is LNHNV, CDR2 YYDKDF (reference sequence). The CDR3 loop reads CATSRGQGSYNEQFF. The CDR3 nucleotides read TGTGCCACCAGCAGAGGACAGGGATCCTACAATGAGCAGTTCTTC.

The CDR3 loop reads CASSRGGSRYGYTF. CDR3 DNA sequence: TGTGCCAGCAGCCGAGGGGGGTCTAGGTATGGCTACACCTTC. The chain couples TRBV7-2 to TRBJ1-2; maybe TRBD1 (6 bases). The CDR3 sequence is 14 residues long. Germline V lookup: CDR1 SGHTA, CDR2 FQGNSA. V lost 5 bases, J lost 5 bases, and 15 bases lay in between.

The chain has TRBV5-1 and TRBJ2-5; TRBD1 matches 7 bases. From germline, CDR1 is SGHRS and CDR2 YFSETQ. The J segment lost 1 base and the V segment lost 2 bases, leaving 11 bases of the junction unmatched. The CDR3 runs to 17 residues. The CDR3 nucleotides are TGCGCCAGCAGCTTCGTATCAGGGGGACCGGTCCAAGAGACCCAGTACTTC. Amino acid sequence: CASSFVSGGPVQETQYF.

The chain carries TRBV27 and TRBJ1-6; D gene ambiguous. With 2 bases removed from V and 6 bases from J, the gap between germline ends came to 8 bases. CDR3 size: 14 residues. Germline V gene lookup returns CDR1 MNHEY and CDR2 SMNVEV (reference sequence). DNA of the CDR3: TGTGCCAGCAGTTTAAGTCGGACTAATTCACCCCTCCACTTT. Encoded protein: CASSLSRTNSPLHF.

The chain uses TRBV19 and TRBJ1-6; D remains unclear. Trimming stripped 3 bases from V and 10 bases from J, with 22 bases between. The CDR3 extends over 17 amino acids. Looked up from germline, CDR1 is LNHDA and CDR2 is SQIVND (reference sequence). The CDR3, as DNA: TGTGCCAGTAGTATGAGGAATGACGGTTCTATCCCGTCACCCCTCCACTTT. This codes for CASSMRNDGSIPSPLHF.

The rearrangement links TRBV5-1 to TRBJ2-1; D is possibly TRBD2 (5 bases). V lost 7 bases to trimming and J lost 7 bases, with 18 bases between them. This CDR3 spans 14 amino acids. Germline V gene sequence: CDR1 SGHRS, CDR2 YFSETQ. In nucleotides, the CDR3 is TGCGCCAGCGGCGAATCAGGTCGCGGGAATGAGCAGTTCTTC. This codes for CASGESGRGNEQFF.

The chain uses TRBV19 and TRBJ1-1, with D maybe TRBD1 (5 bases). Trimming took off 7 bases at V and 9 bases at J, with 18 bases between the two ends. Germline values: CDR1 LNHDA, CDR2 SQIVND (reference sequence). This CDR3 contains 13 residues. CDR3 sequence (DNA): TGTGCCAGTACCTCCGAGGGCGAGGGGCAAGCTTTCTTT. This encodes CASTSEGEGQAFF.

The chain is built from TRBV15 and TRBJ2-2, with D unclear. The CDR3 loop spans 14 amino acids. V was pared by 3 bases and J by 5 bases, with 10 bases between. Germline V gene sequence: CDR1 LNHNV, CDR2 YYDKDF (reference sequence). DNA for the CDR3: TGTGCCACCAGCAGTCAGGCCGGGACCGGGGAGCTGTTTTTT. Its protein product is CATSSQAGTGELFF.

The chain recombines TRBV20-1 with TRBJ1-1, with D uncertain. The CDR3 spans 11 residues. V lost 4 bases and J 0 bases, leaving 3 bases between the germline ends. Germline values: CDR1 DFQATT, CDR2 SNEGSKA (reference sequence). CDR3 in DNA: TGCAGTGCTATCCTGAACACTGAAGCTTTCTTT. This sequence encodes CSAILNTEAFF.

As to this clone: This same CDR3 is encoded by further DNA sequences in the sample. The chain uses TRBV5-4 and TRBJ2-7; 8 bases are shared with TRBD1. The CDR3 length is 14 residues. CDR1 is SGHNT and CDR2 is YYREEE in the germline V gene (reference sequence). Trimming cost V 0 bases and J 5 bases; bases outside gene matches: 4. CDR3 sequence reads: CASSLDGTGNEQYF. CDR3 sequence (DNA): TGTGCCAGCAGCTTGGACGGGACAGGAAACGAGCAGTACTTC.

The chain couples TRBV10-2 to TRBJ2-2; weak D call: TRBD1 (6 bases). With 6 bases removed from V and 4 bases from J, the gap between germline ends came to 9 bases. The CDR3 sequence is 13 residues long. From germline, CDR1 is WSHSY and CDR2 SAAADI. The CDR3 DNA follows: TGCGCCAGCAGCATAGGGGGCACCGGGGAGCTGTTTTTT. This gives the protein CASSIGGTGELFF.

The CDR3 is CASRSSGGLSSYNEQFF. The CDR3 DNA is TGTGCCAGTAGATCTAGCGGGGGGTTAAGCTCCTACAATGAGCAGTTCTTC. The rearrangement joins TRBV19 to TRBJ2-1; 11 bases match TRBD2. The CDR3 sequence is 17 residues long. Germline lookup yields CDR1 LNHDA and CDR2 SQIVND (reference sequence). Trimming at V came to 6 bases and at J to 0 bases, leaving 7 bases not matched to a gene.

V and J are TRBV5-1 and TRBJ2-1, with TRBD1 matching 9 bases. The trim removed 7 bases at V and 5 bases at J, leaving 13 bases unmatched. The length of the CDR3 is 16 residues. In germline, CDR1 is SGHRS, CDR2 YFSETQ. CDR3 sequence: CASGPPTGTGNNEQFF. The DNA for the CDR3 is TGCGCCAGCGGACCACCGACCGGGACAGGGAACAATGAGCAGTTCTTC.

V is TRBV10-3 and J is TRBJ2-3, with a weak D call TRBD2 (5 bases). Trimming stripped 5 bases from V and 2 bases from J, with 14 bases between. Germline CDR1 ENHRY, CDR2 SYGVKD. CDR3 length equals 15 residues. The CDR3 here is CAISPYGKFTDTQYF. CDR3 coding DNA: TGTGCCATCAGTCCTTACGGGAAATTCACAGATACGCAGTATTTT.

CDR3 loop: CASSEYSLTDTQYF. The CDR3 DNA reads as TGTGCCAGCAGTGAATACTCCCTCACAGATACGCAGTATTTT. The chain joins TRBV25-1 to TRBJ2-3; no definite D call. Germline CDR1 is MGHDK and CDR2 is SYGVNS. CDR3 length: 14 residues. Trimming removed 0 bases from V and 2 bases from J, with 6 bases in between.

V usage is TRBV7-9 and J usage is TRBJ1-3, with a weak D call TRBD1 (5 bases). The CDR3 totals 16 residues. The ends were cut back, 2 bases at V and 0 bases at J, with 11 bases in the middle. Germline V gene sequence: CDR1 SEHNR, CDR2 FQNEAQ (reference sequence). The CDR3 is CASSLTGAFSGNTIYF. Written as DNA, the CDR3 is TGTGCCAGCAGCTTAACAGGAGCGTTCTCTGGAAACACCATATATTTT.

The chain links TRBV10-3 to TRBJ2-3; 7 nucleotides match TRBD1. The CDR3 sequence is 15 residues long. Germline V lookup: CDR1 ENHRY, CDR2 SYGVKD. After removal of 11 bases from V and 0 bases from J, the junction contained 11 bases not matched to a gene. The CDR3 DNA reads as TGTGCCGCAAAACGAGGGGGCTTAAGCACAGATACGCAGTATTTT. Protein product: CAAKRGGLSTDTQYF.

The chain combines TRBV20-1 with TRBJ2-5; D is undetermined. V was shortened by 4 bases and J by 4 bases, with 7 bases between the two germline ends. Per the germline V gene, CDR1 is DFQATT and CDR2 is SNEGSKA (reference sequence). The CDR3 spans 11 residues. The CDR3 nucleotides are TGCAGTGCTAAGATAGGAGAGACCCAGTACTTC. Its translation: CSAKIGETQYF.

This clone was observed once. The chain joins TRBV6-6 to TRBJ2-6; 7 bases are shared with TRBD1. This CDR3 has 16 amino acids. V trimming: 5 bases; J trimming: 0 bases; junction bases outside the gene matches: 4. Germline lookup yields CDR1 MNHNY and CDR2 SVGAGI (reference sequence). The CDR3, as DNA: TGTGCCAGCAGTGGGGACAGAGGCTCTGGGGCCAACGTCCTGACTTTC. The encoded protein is CASSGDRGSGANVLTF.

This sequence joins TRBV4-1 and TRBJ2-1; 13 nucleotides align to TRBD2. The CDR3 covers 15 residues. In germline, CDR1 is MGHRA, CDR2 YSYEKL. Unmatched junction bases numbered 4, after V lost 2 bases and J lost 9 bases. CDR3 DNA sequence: TGCGCCAGCAGCCAATTTGGGACTAGCGGGGTTGAGCAGTTCTTC. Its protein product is CASSQFGTSGVEQFF.

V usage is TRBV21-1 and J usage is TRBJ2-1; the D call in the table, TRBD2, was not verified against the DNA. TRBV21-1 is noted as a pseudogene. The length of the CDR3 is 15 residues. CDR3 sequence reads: CASTRIAGDYNEQFF. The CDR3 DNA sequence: TGTGCCAGTACCCGGATAGCGGGGGATTACAATGAGCAGTTCTTC.

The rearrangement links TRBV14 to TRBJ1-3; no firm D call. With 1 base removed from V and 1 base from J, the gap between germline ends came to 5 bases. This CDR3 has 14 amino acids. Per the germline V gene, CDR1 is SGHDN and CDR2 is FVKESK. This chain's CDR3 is CASSQVGSGNTIYF. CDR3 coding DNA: TGTGCCAGCAGCCAAGTCGGTTCTGGAAACACCATATATTTT.